What follows are 27 T cell receptor beta chains derived from one specimen sequenced in a study of blood T cells in healthy people across ages. Primers used in a second PCR of about 6 to 11 cycles were a sample-barcoded 5' primer and a J-beta primer mix. TCRdb used MiXCR to reprocess the 5' RACE reads, holding one entry per CDR3 protein. The data contain hundreds of thousands of distinct CDR3 sequences, about 43% of them seen just once; the ten biggest clones take up about 32%. The sample comprised blood. The receptor source for this set is an elderly man in good health.

The J gene is TRBJ2-3, the V gene TRBV5-1, with D possibly called TRBD1 or TRBD2 (5 bases each). Per germline, CDR1 SGHRS and CDR2 YFSETQ. CDR3 size: 14 residues. Trimming removed 5 bases at V and 4 bases at J, with 14 bases between. This chain's CDR3 is CASSPGTAADTQYF. The CDR3 coding sequence is TGCGCCAGCAGTCCCGGGACGGCAGCAGATACGCAGTATTTT.

This chain links TRBV12-3 or TRBV12-4 with TRBJ2-2; D may be TRBD1 (6 bases). V was shortened by 5 bases and J by 5 bases, with 12 bases between the two germline ends. This CDR3 is 14 amino acids long. The CDR3 sequence is CASSVQGWTGELFF. DNA of the CDR3: TGTGCCAGCAGTGTACAGGGTTGGACCGGGGAGCTGTTTTTT.

In its sample, this clonotype was seen many times. The chain links TRBV14 to TRBJ2-1; TRBD2 might be the D (5 bases). Trimming pared 2 bases from V and 0 bases from J, leaving 17 bases between. The CDR3 spans 18 residues. Germline values: CDR1 SGHDN, CDR2 FVKESK. CDR3 nucleotides: TGTGCCAGCAGCCAACAAAGCTACGGACTGAGCTCCTACAATGAGCAGTTCTTC. Its translation: CASSQQSYGLSSYNEQFF.

At least ten counts were recorded for this clonotype. The chain links TRBV6-5 to TRBJ2-7, with TRBD1 matching over 11 bases. The CDR3 has 15 amino acids. Trimming removed 0 bases from V and 4 bases from J; junction bases left unmatched: 2. Germline CDR1 reads MNHEY; CDR2 reads SVGAGI. The CDR3 DNA sequence: TGTGCCAGCAGTTACTCGGACAGGGGGCTTTACGAGCAGTACTTC. It is translated as CASSYSDRGLYEQYF.

This chain links TRBV5-1 with TRBJ2-4, with 8 bases fitting TRBD2. The J call may be wrong; the DNA end is better matched by TRBJ2-7. Per the germline V gene, CDR1 is SGHRS and CDR2 is YFSETQ. The CDR3 runs 14 residues. CDR3 nucleotide sequence: TGCGCCAGCAGCCCCCTAGGCGGGAGGAACGAGCAGTACTTC. Protein sequence: CASSPLGGRNEQYF.

This clonotype was counted only a few times. The chain links TRBV29-1 to TRBJ1-3; a possible D gene is TRBD1 (5 bases). V lost 7 bases and J 1 base, leaving 11 bases between the germline ends. This CDR3 is built from 13 residues. Germline loops: CDR1 SQVTM, CDR2 ANQGSEA. DNA for the CDR3: TGCAGCGCAACGGGACCTTCTGGAAACACCATATATTTT. Translating it yields CSATGPSGNTIYF.

This clonotype appeared many times. The chain joins TRBV7-2 to TRBJ2-5; the match to TRBD1 covers 7 bases. The CDR3 totals 15 residues. Germline-derived CDR1 and CDR2 are SGHTA and FQGNSA. J gave up 2 bases and V 2 bases, and 5 bases lay outside the gene matches. As DNA, the CDR3 is TGTGCCAGCAGCTTAAACAGGGGCTCACAAGAGACCCAGTACTTC. It specifies CASSLNRGSQETQYF.

In its sample, this clonotype was seen many times. J is TRBJ2-3 and V is TRBV5-5, with 11 bases that match TRBD2. V trimming: 4 bases; J trimming: 2 bases; junction bases outside the gene matches: 3. The CDR3 extends over 15 amino acids. Germline values: CDR1 SGHKS, CDR2 YYEKEE (reference sequence). The CDR3 DNA follows: TGTGCCAGCAGCCAGACTAGCGGGGACACAGATACGCAGTATTTT. This gives the protein CASSQTSGDTDTQYF.

J is TRBJ2-1 and V is TRBV7-9, with D unresolved. CDR3 length: 12 residues. CDR1 is SEHNR and CDR2 is FQNEAQ in the germline V gene (reference sequence). V gave up 1 base and J gave up 15 bases, with 13 bases separating them. The CDR3 protein is CASSLGDELPFF. The CDR3 DNA sequence: TGTGCCAGCAGCTTAGGAGACGAGTTACCGTTCTTC.

This clonotype has more than one count but fewer than ten. The chain carries TRBV3-1 and TRBJ2-5; TRBD2 aligns across 8 bases. The germline V gene has CDR1 LGHDT and CDR2 YNNKEL (reference sequence). The J segment lost 4 bases and the V segment lost 1 base, leaving 11 bases of the junction unmatched. The CDR3 is 17 amino acids. The CDR3 DNA reads TGTGCCAGCAGCCAAGGTCGGACAGCGGGAGAATTAGAGACCCAGTACTTC. Its translation: CASSQGRTAGELETQYF.

The V call is TRBV10-3, the J call TRBJ2-5; TRBD2 agrees at 11 bases. Trimming cost V 5 bases and J 11 bases; bases outside gene matches: 10. Germline CDR1 is ENHRY and CDR2 is SYGVKD. The length of the CDR3 is 14 residues. The CDR3 is CAISRLAGMYEQYF. The CDR3 DNA reads TGTGCCATCAGTCGACTAGCGGGGATGTATGAGCAGTACTTC.

This clonotype was seen more than once but under ten times. V usage is TRBV6-2 or TRBV6-3 and J usage is TRBJ1-5; perhaps TRBD1 as D (5 bases). The CDR3 runs 13 residues. Germline V lookup: CDR1 MNHEY, CDR2 SVGEGT. V lost 9 bases to trimming and J lost 10 bases, with 19 bases between them. The CDR3 DNA is TGTGCCAGTTCCCGGGACGGCTTAACTCCCCAGCATTTT. Translating it yields CASSRDGLTPQHF.

The chain uses TRBV30 and TRBJ1-2, with a tentative D call TRBD1 (6 bases). The CDR3 runs to 14 residues. V lost 1 base to trimming and J lost 5 bases, with 14 bases between them. Germline V gene data show CDR1 as GTSNPN and CDR2 as SVGIG (reference sequence). The chain's CDR3 is CAWSGGGLSYGYTF. The CDR3 DNA reads TGTGCCTGGAGTGGGGGGGGGCTATCGTATGGCTACACCTTC.

This sequence joins TRBV20-1 and TRBJ2-1, with 7 bases identical to TRBD2. The CDR3 sequence is 14 residues long. The J segment lost 5 bases and the V segment lost 5 bases, leaving 9 bases of the junction unmatched. CDR1 DFQATT and CDR2 SNEGSKA come from the germline V gene (reference sequence). CDR3 protein: CSAVHSSGDNEQFF. CDR3 DNA: TGCAGTGCTGTCCACTCCAGCGGGGACAATGAGCAGTTCTTC.

This chain connects TRBV5-1 to TRBJ2-7; 9 bases are a match to TRBD1. The CDR3 length is 13 residues. Per germline, CDR1 SGHRS and CDR2 YFSETQ. V was pared by 3 bases and J by 7 bases, with 5 bases of the junction left unmatched. CDR3 protein: CASSWGQGAEQYF. Written as DNA, the CDR3 is TGCGCCAGCAGCTGGGGACAGGGTGCTGAGCAGTACTTC.

The chain carries TRBV29-1 and TRBJ2-1; D tentatively fits TRBD1 or TRBD2 (5 bases each). The CDR3 sequence is 13 residues long. The germline V and J ends were trimmed by 6 bases and 2 bases, with 11 bases remaining between them. Germline V CDR1 and CDR2: SQVTM, ANQGSEA. CDR3 DNA sequence: TGCAGCGTCCGGGGCAAAACCTACAATGAGCAGTTCTTC. It encodes CSVRGKTYNEQFF.

This clonotype was counted many times. This chain connects TRBV28 to TRBJ1-5; 7 positions match TRBD1. This CDR3 is 12 amino acids long. CDR1 and CDR2 from the germline V gene are MDHEN and SYDVKM. V dropped 6 bases and J dropped 6; count of bases not matched to a gene: 2. The CDR3 sequence: CASRYRGQPQHF. CDR3 sequence (DNA): TGTGCCAGCAGGTACAGGGGTCAGCCCCAGCATTTT.

The chain has TRBV28 and TRBJ2-3; no reliable D call. The V and J ends lost 5 bases and 0 bases respectively, with 6 bases between them. Germline V gene lookup returns CDR1 MDHEN and CDR2 SYDVKM. This CDR3 spans 13 amino acids. CDR3 amino acids: CASSRYSTDTQYF. CDR3 bases: TGTGCCAGCAGTCGGTACAGCACAGATACGCAGTATTTT.

The V gene is TRBV6-6, the J gene TRBJ2-1, with D perhaps being TRBD1 or TRBD2 (5 bases each). CDR1 is MNHNY and CDR2 is SVGAGI in the germline V gene (reference sequence). The CDR3 covers 12 residues. The V and J ends lost 2 bases and 12 bases respectively, with 11 bases between them. In DNA form, the CDR3 reads TGTGCCAGCAGTTACCACGCTGGGGGGCAGTTCTTC. Amino acid sequence: CASSYHAGGQFF.

This clonotype turned up a few times. The J gene is TRBJ2-3, the V gene TRBV5-1; D might be TRBD1 or TRBD2, each matching 5 bases. The CDR3 has 16 residues. V shed 4 bases and J shed 1 base, with 16 bases lying between them. CDR1 SGHRS and CDR2 YFSETQ come from the germline V gene. CDR3: CASSVVPGTGTDTQYF. The CDR3 DNA is TGCGCCAGCAGCGTGGTGCCGGGGACGGGCACAGATACGCAGTATTTT.

There are a few counts of this clonotype. V is TRBV7-6 and J is TRBJ2-5, with 11 bases matching TRBD1. V trimming: 6 bases; J trimming: 5 bases; junction bases outside the gene matches: 11. There are 16 residues in the CDR3. Germline CDR1 SGHVS, CDR2 FNYEAQ. The CDR3 loop reads CASRSRPGQGDETQYF. The CDR3 nucleotides read TGTGCCAGCAGGTCTCGACCGGGACAGGGGGACGAGACCCAGTACTTC.

V is TRBV18 and J is TRBJ2-7; D is perhaps TRBD2 (6 bases). Per the germline V gene, CDR1 is KGHSH and CDR2 is LQKENI. Trimming took 3 bases from V and 6 from J, leaving 18 bases between them. CDR3 length: 15 residues. CDR3 sequence (DNA): TGTGCCAGCTCACCCCCGGGACTGGCGAGCTCCGAGCAGTACTTC. It codes for CASSPPGLASSEQYF.

The chain uses TRBV7-3 and TRBJ2-1; D ambiguous. The germline V gene encodes CDR1 SGHTA and CDR2 FQGTGA. The V gene lost 0 bases and the J gene lost 7 bases, with 10 bases spanning the gap. The CDR3 spans 14 residues. The CDR3 reads CASSLTGPTNEQFF. CDR3 sequence (DNA): TGTGCCAGCAGCTTAACAGGCCCAACGAATGAGCAGTTCTTC. Complete variable domain (other parts from reference TRBV7-3 and TRBJ2-1): GAGVSQTPSNKVTEKGKYVELRCDPISGHTALYWYRQSLGQGPEFLIYFQGTGAADDSGLPNDRFFAVRPEGSVSTLKIQRTERGDSAVYLCASSLTGPTNEQFFGPGTRLTVL.

The gene calls are TRBV4-2 and TRBJ1-5; possible D gene TRBD1, 5 bases. V lost 2 bases, J lost 2 bases, and 10 bases lay in between. Germline CDR1 reads LGHNA; CDR2 reads YNFKEQ. The CDR3 is 15 residues long. CDR3 sequence reads: CASSQTAGRNQPQHF. The CDR3 nucleotides are TGTGCCAGCAGCCAAACGGCGGGGCGCAATCAGCCCCAGCATTTT.

The chain has TRBV27 and TRBJ2-3; TRBD1 agrees at 9 bases. Germline trimming cut 4 bases from V and 7 bases from J; bases unmatched to any gene: 3. CDR1 MNHEY and CDR2 SMNVEV come from the germline V gene (reference sequence). CDR3 length: 13 amino acids. In DNA, the CDR3 is TGTGCCAGCAGTTCACAGGGGGCAAATACGCAGTATTTT. Its protein is CASSSQGANTQYF.

The chain has TRBV6-2 or TRBV6-3 and TRBJ2-1; 9 bases align to TRBD1. The CDR3 has 17 residues. The germline gives CDR1 MNHEY, CDR2 SVGEGT. Unmatched junction bases numbered 9, after V lost 1 base and J lost 5 bases. The chain's CDR3 is CASSYFNRQGVHNEQFF. The CDR3, as DNA: TGTGCCAGCAGTTACTTCAATCGACAGGGGGTTCACAATGAGCAGTTCTTC.

The chain links TRBV2 to TRBJ2-7; D is unresolved. This CDR3 region has 15 residues. Trimming stripped 3 bases from V and 10 bases from J, with 22 bases between. The germline V gene has CDR1 SNHLY and CDR2 FYNNEI. CDR3 sequence: CASSDRPGWVGSQYF. The CDR3 DNA sequence: TGTGCCAGCAGTGACCGCCCCGGGTGGGTTGGGTCCCAGTACTTC.